What follows describes a single T cell receptor (beta chain). As processed by the authors: For nucleated cells, counts were estimated from reference gene primer amplification. Produced via immunoSEQ multiplex PCR; TCRdb's table is partial and in-frame only. The DNA was the basis for D and trimming; V, J and clone size are from that table. The repertoire holds roughly 250,000 clones, with 70% to 90% as singletons. The sample comes from a study of blood T cell repertoires in COVID-19. In the study overall: The origin of the acute and convalescent COVID-19 samples was the United States, Italy and Spain. PBMCs, B-cell-depleted T cells, or T cells were the source of the cDNA or gDNA that made up the material.

The clonotype was recovered from a woman in her thirties or forties who had recovered from COVID-19. The specimen sequenced was peripheral blood.

In DNA, the CDR3 is TGTGCCACCCAGGGGGGACAGATATACAATGAGCAGTTCTTC. Its translation: CATQGGQIYNEQFF. The chain employs TRBV24-1 and TRBJ2-1; D is perhaps TRBD1 (7 bases). V was shortened by 9 bases and J by 4 bases, with 15 bases between the two germline ends. Germline CDR1 reads KGHDR; CDR2 reads SFDVKD. CDR3 length: 14 residues.